The sequence of this TCR beta chain was determined in a study of blood T cells in healthy people across ages. Findings and limits, study-wide: Strong correlation was found linking TCR beta diversity to naive T cell percentage. No one knew whether donors had CMV, which possibly confounded expanded clonotype changes.

Germline CDR1 and CDR2: SGHTA and FQGNSA. The CDR3 totals 14 residues. Trimming stripped 1 base from V and 1 base from J, with 7 bases between. A J-beta primer mix and a sample-barcoded 5' primer were used in a second PCR of roughly 7 to 12 cycles. TCRdb independently ran MiXCR on the 5' RACE reads; one entry per CDR3 protein. Of roughly 800,000 distinct CDR3 sequences listed, about 48% are singletons. Each sample had at least 6 million PBMCs isolated. About this clonotype itself: Its antigen is undetermined.

Source material: blood. The TCR originated in a man older than 75 in good health. The genes are TRBV7-2 and TRBJ1-2; no clear D. The CDR3 nucleotides read TGTGCCAGCAGCTTAGATTGGTTTAACTATGGCTACACCTTC. As protein: CASSLDWFNYGYTF.